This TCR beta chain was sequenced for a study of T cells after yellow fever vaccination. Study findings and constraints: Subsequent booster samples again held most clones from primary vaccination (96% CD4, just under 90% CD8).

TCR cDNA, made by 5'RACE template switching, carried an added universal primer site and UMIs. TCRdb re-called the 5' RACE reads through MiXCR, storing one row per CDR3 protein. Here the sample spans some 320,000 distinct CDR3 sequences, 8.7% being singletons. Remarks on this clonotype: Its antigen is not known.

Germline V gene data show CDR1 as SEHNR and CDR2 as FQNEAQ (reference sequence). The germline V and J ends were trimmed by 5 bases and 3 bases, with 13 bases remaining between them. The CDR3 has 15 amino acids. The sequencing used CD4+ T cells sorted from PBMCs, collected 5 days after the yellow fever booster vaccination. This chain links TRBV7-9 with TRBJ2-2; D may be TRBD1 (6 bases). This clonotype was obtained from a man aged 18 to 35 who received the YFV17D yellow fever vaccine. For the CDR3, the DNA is TGTGCCAGCAGCCAGGACTCAGGGGACACCGGGGAGCTGTTTTTT. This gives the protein CASSQDSGDTGELFF. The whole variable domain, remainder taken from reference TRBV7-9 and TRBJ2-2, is DTGVSQNPRHKITKRGQNVTFRCDPISEHNRLYWYRQTLGQGPEFLTYFQNEAQLEKSRLLSDRFSAERPKGSFSTLEIQRTEQGDSAMYLCASSQDSGDTGELFFGEGSRLTVL.